These 10 T cell receptor beta chains originate from one sample sequenced in a study of pediatric ulcerative colitis. TCRdb's copy holds only in-frame clones and misses some; the assay was immunoSEQ multiplex PCR. The profile covers tens of thousands of clones, with 60% to 75% appearing a single time and roughly 0.7% taken by the ten largest. One to two pinch biopsies were taken from the rectum during colonoscopy. What was sequenced was gut tissue. The receptors were gathered from a boy younger than 18 with moderate ulcerative colitis.

This clone was found a few times. The chain couples TRBV7-9 to TRBJ2-1; D tentatively reads TRBD1 or TRBD2 (6 bases each). Trimming shortened V by 5 bases and J by 14 bases, and 28 bases separated the two germline ends. This CDR3 is built from 16 residues. Germline assignment: CDR1 SEHNR and CDR2 FQNEAQ (reference sequence). The CDR3 reads CASSPTPGGGLGAEFF. The CDR3 DNA is TGTGCCAGCAGCCCTACCCCCGGAGGGGGGCTCGGCGCGGAGTTCTTC.

The chain couples TRBV7-9 to TRBJ2-1; the D is unclear. Germline-derived CDR1 and CDR2 are SEHNR and FQNEAQ (reference sequence). V lost 2 bases and J lost 3, with 11 bases in between. This CDR3 is 15 amino acids long. DNA for the CDR3: TGTGCCAGCAGCTTATGGGCTGTTATCTACAATGAGCAGTTCTTC. This translates into CASSLWAVIYNEQFF.

V gene TRBV5-1 combines with J gene TRBJ2-2; D gene unclear. Germline V gene data show CDR1 as SGHRS and CDR2 as YFSETQ. V lost 4 bases to trimming and J lost 2 bases, with 3 bases between them. The CDR3 loop spans 12 amino acids. CDR3 sequence: CASSLNTGELFF. The CDR3 region has the DNA TGCGCCAGCAGCCTCAACACCGGGGAGCTGTTTTTT.

The gene calls are TRBV25-1 and TRBJ2-7; D is unresolved. V shed 0 bases and J shed 5 bases, with 11 bases lying between them. CDR1 and CDR2 (germline): MGHDK, SYGVNS. This CDR3 region has 14 residues. In nucleotides, the CDR3 is TGTGCCAGCAGTGAATATCCCCACAGCCACGAGCAGTACTTC. Its protein is CASSEYPHSHEQYF.

The chain carries TRBV7-9 and TRBJ2-7; maybe TRBD1 (5 bases). The V end lost 2 bases, the J end lost 7 bases, and 12 bases lay between the germline ends. This CDR3 is built from 13 residues. CDR1 is SEHNR and CDR2 is FQNEAQ in the germline V gene (reference sequence). CDR3: CASSLFWQGEQYF. The CDR3 bases are TGTGCCAGCAGCTTATTCTGGCAGGGAGAGCAGTACTTC.

CDR3 nucleotide sequence: TGCGCCAGCAATCCCAATCTGCAGCGGGGCCAAGAGACCCAGTACTTC. This translates into CASNPNLQRGQETQYF. The chain combines TRBV5-1 with TRBJ2-5; 7 bases agree with TRBD2. V shed 6 bases, J shed 1 base, and the junction held 12 bases outside the gene matches. CDR1 and CDR2 (germline): SGHRS, YFSETQ. The CDR3 consists of 16 residues.

This clone has only a few counts. CDR3 sequence reads: CASSAHRANYGYTF. CDR3 in DNA: TGTGCCAGCAGCGCCCACAGAGCCAACTATGGCTACACCTTC. This chain connects TRBV21-1 to TRBJ1-2; the table's D call TRBD1 went unverified against the DNA. TRBV21-1 is designated a pseudogene. The CDR3 contains 14 residues.

The chain carries TRBV7-9 and TRBJ1-5; possibly TRBD1 for D (5 bases). Between the trimmed V and J ends, which lost 1 base and 9 bases, there was a span of 13 bases. The germline V gene has CDR1 SEHNR and CDR2 FQNEAQ (reference sequence). The CDR3 length is 14 residues. CDR3 nucleotide sequence: TGTGCCAGCAGCTTAGGGGACGGAAAGTGGCCCCAGCATTTT. Protein product: CASSLGDGKWPQHF. The full variable domain, completed using reference TRBV7-9 and TRBJ1-5, is DTGVSQNPRHKITKRGQNVTFRCDPISEHNRLYWYRQTLGQGPEFLTYFQNEAQLEKSRLLSDRFSAERPKGSFSTLEIQRTEQGDSAMYLCASSLGDGKWPQHFGDGTRLSIL.

This sequence joins TRBV2 and TRBJ1-2; D possibly corresponds to TRBD1 (5 bases). Germline V gene sequence: CDR1 SNHLY, CDR2 FYNNEI. The V gene lost 6 bases and the J gene lost 0 bases, with 14 bases spanning the gap. The CDR3 runs 15 residues. CDR3 loop: CASSPAGTANYGYTF. The DNA of the CDR3 is TGTGCCAGCAGCCCTGCTGGGACGGCTAACTATGGCTACACCTTC. Supplemented by reference TRBV2 and TRBJ1-2, the full variable domain reads EPEVTQTPSHQVTQMGQEVILRCVPISNHLYFYWYRQILGQKVEFLVSFYNNEISEKSEIFDDQFSVERPDGSNFTLKIRSTKLEDSAMYFCASSPAGTANYGYTFGSGTRLTVV.

This clone has a single count. This chain connects TRBV6-1 to TRBJ2-7; a possible D gene is TRBD1 (5 bases). Germline CDR1 MNHNS, CDR2 SASEGT. The CDR3 is 15 residues long. The ends were cut back, 3 bases at V and 7 bases at J, with 19 bases in the middle. The CDR3 bases are TGTGCCAGCAGTGAGGGGCAGGCCCCCATGAGAGAGCAGTACTTC. Protein product: CASSEGQAPMREQYF.